Following are 32 T cell receptor beta chains from one sample sequenced in a study of T cells in Graves' hyperthyroidism and ophthalmopathy. Regions amplified from RNA transcripts were the TCR beta CDR3 regions. RT-PCR in the first round (using the HTBI primer set) targeted the TCR CDR3. TCRdb re-derived calls from the multiplex PCR reads in MiXCR, one entry per CDR3 protein. This repertoire shows roughly 560,000 distinct CDR3 sequences, under 15% found once; its top ten account for 4.3%. Sequencing was carried out using blood. All receptors derive from a woman aged 40 to 50 with Graves' ophthalmopathy.

The chain uses TRBV29-1 and TRBJ2-1; D tentatively fits TRBD1 or TRBD2 (5 bases each). Trimming took off 7 bases at V and 8 bases at J, with 21 bases between the two ends. This CDR3 is 14 amino acids long. The germline CDR1 and CDR2 sequences are SQVTM and ANQGSEA. The CDR3 here is CSGAMGGGFDEQFF. CDR3 nucleotide sequence: TGCAGCGGGGCAATGGGTGGGGGATTCGATGAGCAGTTCTTC.

In its sample, this clonotype was seen a few times. The J gene is TRBJ2-7, the V gene TRBV20-1, with D perhaps matching TRBD1 (5 bases). V shed 6 bases and J shed 6 bases, with 21 bases lying between them. Germline CDR1 reads DFQATT; CDR2 reads SNEGSKA (reference sequence). The CDR3 is made up of 14 amino acids. The CDR3 is CSAKRTEGAREQYF. The CDR3 DNA reads as TGCAGTGCCAAACGGACGGAAGGGGCGCGCGAGCAGTACTTC.

This clonotype was recorded many times. The chain employs TRBV12-3 or TRBV12-4 and TRBJ1-5; unclear D gene. With 3 bases removed from V and 0 bases from J, the gap between germline ends came to 3 bases. This CDR3 has 13 amino acids. CDR3 residues: CASSFSSNQPQHF. CDR3 in DNA: TGTGCCAGCAGTTTCTCTAGCAATCAGCCCCAGCATTTT.

The chain links TRBV6-1 to TRBJ2-7; 7 positions match TRBD2. CDR3 length equals 14 residues. The V and J ends lost 7 bases and 2 bases, in that order; junction bases with no gene match: 8. Germline V gene data show CDR1 as MNHNS and CDR2 as SASEGT. The CDR3 spells CASNRGDPTYEQYF. The CDR3 DNA follows: TGTGCCAGCAATCGGGGGGACCCCACCTACGAGCAGTACTTC.

This clonotype was recorded many times. The genes are TRBV6-5 and TRBJ1-1, with TRBD1 as a possible D gene (6 bases). CDR1 and CDR2 (germline): MNHEY, SVGAGI. The germline V and J ends were trimmed by 5 bases and 1 base, with 11 bases remaining between them. This CDR3 has 14 residues. The CDR3 DNA reads as TGTGCCAGCAGTCGCCAGGGGAAGAACACTGAAGCTTTCTTT. Its protein is CASSRQGKNTEAFF.

This clonotype was seen ten or more times. The chain combines TRBV6-2 or TRBV6-3 with TRBJ2-7; perhaps TRBD2 as D (6 bases). The CDR3 is made up of 14 amino acids. V lost 2 bases and J lost 0, with 8 bases in between. In germline, CDR1 is MNHEY, CDR2 SVGEGT. Here the CDR3 reads CASSYGGTSYEQYF. The DNA for the CDR3 is TGTGCCAGCAGTTACGGCGGGACCTCCTACGAGCAGTACTTC.

The chain links TRBV4-1 to TRBJ2-7; TRBD1 agrees at 11 bases. Germline V gene lookup returns CDR1 MGHRA and CDR2 YSYEKL. V dropped 5 bases and J dropped 1; count of bases not matched to a gene: 4. The CDR3 is made up of 15 amino acids. As DNA, the CDR3 is TGCGCCAGCAGCAACGGACAGGGGGCTTCCTACGAGCAGTACTTC. Residues: CASSNGQGASYEQYF.

This clonotype has just a few counts. The rearrangement joins TRBV2 to TRBJ1-5, with D uncertain. Germline CDR1 reads SNHLY; CDR2 reads FYNNEI. Trimming removed 4 bases from V and 4 bases from J, with 14 bases in between. The CDR3 runs to 15 residues. Here the CDR3 reads CASSGWPPTNQPQHF. The CDR3 nucleotides are TGTGCCAGCAGTGGATGGCCACCAACTAATCAGCCCCAGCATTTT.

The CDR3 loop reads CASRPQGARGNIQYF. CDR3 bases: TGTGCCAGCAGGCCACAGGGGGCGCGGGGAAACATTCAGTACTTC. V gene TRBV7-2 combines with J gene TRBJ2-4; TRBD1 matches at 9 bases. CDR1 is SGHTA, CDR2 FQGNSA, per germline. CDR3 length: 15 amino acids. V shed 6 bases, J shed 6 bases, and the junction held 9 bases outside the gene matches.

In its sample, this clonotype was seen many times. The V and J genes are TRBV12-3 or TRBV12-4 and TRBJ2-5; the D is unclear. Deletions cut 2 bases from V and 1 base from J, with 5 bases between. The CDR3 spans 13 residues. Here the CDR3 DNA reads TGTGCCAGCAGTTTATTGACCCAAGAGACCCAGTACTTC. This sequence encodes CASSLLTQETQYF.

The chain employs TRBV12-3 or TRBV12-4 and TRBJ2-5; perhaps D is TRBD1 or TRBD2 (5 bases each). Trimming took 6 bases from V and 1 from J, leaving 15 bases between them. This CDR3 comprises 15 residues. The CDR3: CASRTIPGPQETQYF. The CDR3 DNA sequence: TGTGCCAGCAGAACCATTCCGGGACCCCAAGAGACCCAGTACTTC.

The sample holds many counts of this clonotype. CDR3 nucleotide sequence: TGTGCCAGCAGGGAGGGTCCGACGCAGTACTTC. It is translated as CASREGPTQYF. The chain employs TRBV5-4 and TRBJ2-7; weak D call: TRBD2 (6 bases). Looked up from germline, CDR1 is SGHNT and CDR2 is YYREEE (reference sequence). Trimming removed 5 bases from V and 9 bases from J, with 12 bases in between. This CDR3 has 11 amino acids.

The chain combines TRBV20-1 with TRBJ2-2; 7 positions agree with TRBD1. The germline CDR1 and CDR2 sequences are DFQATT and SNEGSKA (reference sequence). The V gene end was trimmed by 3 bases and the J gene end by 6 bases; junction bases not matched to a gene: 7. CDR3 size: 14 residues. CDR3 loop: CSARTAGGAGELFF. CDR3 coding DNA: TGCAGTGCTAGGACGGCAGGGGGTGCCGGGGAGCTGTTTTTT.

This clonotype was picked up many times. The chain combines TRBV5-1 with TRBJ2-7; D perhaps matches TRBD1 (6 bases). With 2 bases removed from V and 4 bases from J, the gap between germline ends came to 13 bases. This CDR3 contains 14 residues. Per germline, CDR1 SGHRS and CDR2 YFSETQ. CDR3 coding DNA: TGCGCCAGCAGCTTCGTGGGACAAAGATACGAGCAGTACTTC. The encoded protein is CASSFVGQRYEQYF.

The chain recombines TRBV18 with TRBJ2-5, with 7 bases lining up with TRBD1. This CDR3 comprises 16 residues. The V gene's germline CDR1 is KGHSH and CDR2 LQKENI. Losses at the gene ends were 3 bases for V and 1 base for J; bases not matched to a gene: 8. CDR3 in amino acids: CASSPQGTATQETQYF. DNA of the CDR3: TGTGCCAGCTCACCGCAGGGGACAGCAACCCAAGAGACCCAGTACTTC.

This clonotype came up many times. The chain recombines TRBV28 with TRBJ2-7; the match to TRBD2 covers 13 bases. Germline V lookup: CDR1 MDHEN, CDR2 SYDVKM. Losses at the gene ends were 4 bases for V and 0 bases for J; bases not matched to a gene: 6. The length of the CDR3 is 17 residues. The chain's CDR3 is CASSSLLAGGSSYEQYF. DNA for the CDR3: TGTGCCAGCAGTTCTTTACTAGCGGGAGGGAGCTCCTACGAGCAGTACTTC.

The rearrangement uses TRBV12-3 or TRBV12-4 and TRBJ1-1; 9 positions agree with TRBD1. The ends lost 6 bases at V and 4 bases at J; junction bases unmatched: 3. The CDR3 totals 13 residues. As DNA, the CDR3 is TGTGCCAGCAGCGGGACAGGGTTCACTGAAGCTTTCTTT. Translated: CASSGTGFTEAFF.

Ten or more counts support this clonotype. The chain combines TRBV27 with TRBJ1-1; 10 nucleotides line up with TRBD1. From germline, CDR1 is MNHEY and CDR2 SMNVEV (reference sequence). The CDR3 is 14 residues long. V shed 5 bases and J 4 bases; nucleotides not matched to a gene: 4. The CDR3 nucleotides are TGTGCCAGCAGTCCCAGGACAGGGGGCACTGAAGCTTTCTTT. Translating gives CASSPRTGGTEAFF.

At least ten counts were recorded for this clonotype. The rearrangement uses TRBV20-1 and TRBJ1-1; D perhaps matches TRBD1 (6 bases). V lost 0 bases to trimming and J lost 0 bases, with 11 bases between them. CDR3 length: 15 amino acids. Germline CDR1 reads DFQATT; CDR2 reads SNEGSKA (reference sequence). CDR3: CSARERGTLNTEAFF. The CDR3 DNA follows: TGCAGTGCTAGAGAGAGGGGGACACTGAACACTGAAGCTTTCTTT.

This clonotype was observed many times. The chain links TRBV19 to TRBJ1-2; TRBD1 aligns across 9 bases. The CDR3 length is 14 residues. Trimming took 4 bases from V and 6 from J; bases not matched to a gene: 6. The germline CDR1 and CDR2 sequences are LNHDA and SQIVND (reference sequence). The CDR3 is CASSRRTGAHGYTF. The CDR3 DNA sequence: TGTGCCAGTAGTAGAAGGACAGGGGCCCATGGCTACACCTTC.

This clonotype was counted ten times or more. This rearrangement joins TRBV28 to TRBJ1-5, with TRBD1 identical over 8 bases. The trim removed 6 bases at V and 8 bases at J, leaving 12 bases unmatched. CDR1 and CDR2 (germline): MDHEN, SYDVKM. This CDR3 is built from 15 residues. CDR3 protein: CASSPPGQGHEPQHF. As DNA, the CDR3 is TGTGCCAGCAGCCCCCCCGGACAGGGCCATGAGCCCCAGCATTTT. The full variable domain, completed using reference TRBV28 and TRBJ1-5, is DVKVTQSSRYLVKRTGEKVFLECVQDMDHENMFWYRQDPGLGLRLIYFSYDVKMKEKGDIPEGYSVSREKKERFSLILESASTNQTSMYLCASSPPGQGHEPQHFGDGTRLSIL.

This clonotype has just a few counts. V gene TRBV6-2 or TRBV6-3 combines with J gene TRBJ1-1, with 8 bases that match TRBD1. The CDR3 loop spans 16 amino acids. J lost 1 base, V lost 6 bases, and 10 bases had no gene match. Germline loops: CDR1 MNHEY, CDR2 SVGEGT. The CDR3 bases are TGTGCCAGCAGGACCCCAGGGGGCGCGGGGAACACTGAAGCTTTCTTT. This gives the protein CASRTPGGAGNTEAFF.

The V and J genes are TRBV19 and TRBJ1-6; maybe TRBD1 (6 bases). The CDR3 sequence is 14 residues long. Germline V gene data show CDR1 as LNHDA and CDR2 as SQIVND (reference sequence). Trimming took 5 bases from V and 5 from J, leaving 10 bases between them. The CDR3 here is CASSPGQNNSPLHF. In DNA form, the CDR3 reads TGTGCCAGTAGTCCGGGACAAAATAATTCACCCCTCCACTTT.

This clonotype was found many times. The J gene is TRBJ2-5, the V gene TRBV2, with D unresolved. Germline loops: CDR1 SNHLY, CDR2 FYNNEI. V lost 7 bases and J lost 5, with 14 bases in between. The CDR3 extends over 13 amino acids. CDR3 sequence (DNA): TGTGCCAGCAAGGGCAGGAGAAACGAGACCCAGTACTTC. It translates to CASKGRRNETQYF.

This clonotype was seen ten or more times. The V call is TRBV7-2, the J call TRBJ1-2; D gene uncertain. V dropped 5 bases and J dropped 2 bases, with 9 bases sitting between them. Germline CDR1 is SGHTA and CDR2 is FQGNSA. The CDR3 is 13 amino acids. CDR3 region: CASSEQENYGYTF. CDR3 bases: TGTGCCAGCAGCGAGCAAGAAAACTATGGCTACACCTTC. Filled out from reference TRBV7-2 and TRBJ1-2, the complete variable domain reads GAGVSQSPSNKVTEKGKDVELRCDPISGHTALYWYRQSLGQGLEFLIYFQGNSAPDKSGLPSDRFSAERTGGSVSTLTIQRTQQEDSAVYLCASSEQENYGYTFGSGTRLTVV.

This clonotype showed up many times. The gene calls are TRBV11-1 and TRBJ2-5; the match to TRBD2 covers 13 bases. The CDR3 consists of 17 residues. After removal of 5 bases from V and 1 base from J, the junction contained 7 bases not matched to a gene. Germline assignment: CDR1 SGHAT and CDR2 FQDESV (reference sequence). CDR3 in amino acids: CASSHGTSGTLQETQYF. In nucleotides, the CDR3 is TGTGCCAGCAGCCATGGGACTAGCGGGACTCTCCAAGAGACCCAGTACTTC. Variable domain in full (rest from reference TRBV11-1 and TRBJ2-5): EAEVAQSPRYKITEKSQAVAFWCDPISGHATLYWYRQILGQGPELLVQFQDESVVDDSQLPKDRFSAERLKGVDSTLKIQPAELGDSAMYLCASSHGTSGTLQETQYFGPGTRLLVL.

This chain joins TRBV6-2 or TRBV6-3 and TRBJ2-7; 9 bases agree with TRBD1. CDR3 length equals 14 residues. After removal of 5 bases from V and 5 bases from J, the junction contained 7 bases not matched to a gene. From germline, CDR1 is MNHEY and CDR2 SVGEGT. The CDR3 protein is CASSPWDRDNEQYF. The CDR3 DNA reads as TGTGCCAGCAGTCCCTGGGACAGGGACAACGAGCAGTACTTC.

The table lists this clonotype with a few counts. The rearrangement uses TRBV6-1 and TRBJ2-5, with 15 bases matching TRBD2. The length of the CDR3 is 15 residues. V shed 8 bases, J shed 5 bases, and the junction held 6 bases outside the gene matches. CDR1 MNHNS and CDR2 SASEGT come from the germline V gene. CDR3 sequence (DNA): TGTGCCAGCCGTCCCGGGACTAGCGGGGGGGAGACCCAGTACTTC. Translation: CASRPGTSGGETQYF.

This clonotype showed up many times. The chain carries TRBV29-1 and TRBJ1-2; 7 positions match TRBD1. In germline, CDR1 is SQVTM, CDR2 ANQGSEA. V lost 5 bases to trimming and J lost 4 bases; unmatched junction nucleotides: 7. This CDR3 has 13 amino acids. CDR3 loop: CSVQGGQAYGYTF. The CDR3 nucleotides are TGCAGCGTTCAAGGAGGACAGGCCTATGGCTACACCTTC. The whole variable domain, filled in from reference TRBV29-1 and TRBJ1-2, reads SAVISQKPSRDICQRGTSLTIQCQVDSQVTMMFWYRQQPGQSLTLIATANQGSEATYESGFVIDKFPISRPNLTFSTLTVSNMSPEDSSIYLCSVQGGQAYGYTFGSGTRLTVV.

This clonotype was counted many times. The chain joins TRBV20-1 to TRBJ2-6; no definite D call. V was trimmed by 3 bases and J by 2 bases, leaving 5 bases between them. CDR3 length equals 13 residues. CDR1 and CDR2 (germline): DFQATT, SNEGSKA (reference sequence). The CDR3 protein is CSARWPGANVLTF. DNA for the CDR3: TGCAGTGCTAGGTGGCCTGGGGCCAACGTCCTGACTTTC.

This clonotype was seen only a few times. The CDR3 DNA is TGTGCCAGCAGCCGCCAGGGGTTGCGATATGGCTACACCTTC. Protein sequence: CASSRQGLRYGYTF. The chain recombines TRBV7-2 with TRBJ1-2, with D perhaps matching TRBD1 (6 bases). The ends were cut back, 5 bases at V and 5 bases at J, with 15 bases in the middle. CDR1 is SGHTA and CDR2 is FQGNSA in the germline V gene. The CDR3 is 14 residues long.

This sequence joins TRBV19 and TRBJ1-5; no reliable D call. CDR3 length equals 18 residues. In germline, CDR1 is LNHDA, CDR2 SQIVND (reference sequence). Trimming removed 7 bases at V and 1 base at J, with 23 bases between. The CDR3, as DNA: TGTGCCAGTAAAAGACACGGGAAGGGCAGTTCAAGCAATCAGCCCCAGCATTTT. Its protein is CASKRHGKGSSSNQPQHF.